Below are 4 T cell receptor beta chains sequenced from a single sample in a study of shared clonotypes between healthy human individuals. Here immunoSEQ multiplex PCR was the method, and the copy in TCRdb shows in-frame clones only, minus some. The profile covers roughly 410,000 clones, with about 96% appearing a single time and 0.25% to 0.35% taken by the ten largest. The sample consisted of memory CD8+ T cells sorted from blood. This sample's subset: CD45RO+ cells pooled with CCR7-negative TemRA cells. The receptors here all came from a man in his thirties or forties in good health.

The V gene is TRBV14, the J gene TRBJ2-7; no clear D. V was clipped by 4 bases and J by 2 bases, with 12 bases between them. In germline, CDR1 is SGHDN, CDR2 FVKESK. The CDR3 is made up of 14 amino acids. The CDR3 DNA reads as TGTGCCAGCAGCCGATCTACACGCCCCTACGAGCAGTACTTC. Translation: CASSRSTRPYEQYF.

This clone has only one observation. The chain has TRBV2 and TRBJ2-2; D is perhaps TRBD1 or TRBD2 (5 bases each). This CDR3 contains 15 residues. V was pared by 5 bases and J by 6 bases, with 16 bases between. In germline, CDR1 is SNHLY, CDR2 FYNNEI. This chain's CDR3 is CASSIATVGAGELFF. The CDR3 DNA follows: TGTGCCAGCAGTATCGCAACTGTGGGGGCCGGGGAGCTGTTTTTT.

This clone was recorded only once. V gene TRBV6-5 combines with J gene TRBJ2-1, with 7 bases fitting TRBD2. This CDR3 has 16 amino acids. V gave up 2 bases and J gave up 5 bases; unmatched junction bases: 9. The germline V gene has CDR1 MNHEY and CDR2 SVGAGI. The CDR3 nucleotides read TGTGCCAGCAGTTACGTAGCTCGGCGGGAGAACAATGAGCAGTTCTTC. Protein: CASSYVARRENNEQFF.

J is TRBJ2-7 and V is TRBV5-4; a possible D gene is TRBD1 (6 bases). Germline CDR1 reads SGHNT; CDR2 reads YYREEE (reference sequence). The V and J ends lost 1 base and 11 bases respectively, with 13 bases between them. The CDR3 sequence is 12 residues long. The CDR3 region is CASSLNREREYF. The DNA of the CDR3 is TGTGCCAGCAGCTTGAACAGGGAGAGGGAGTACTTC.